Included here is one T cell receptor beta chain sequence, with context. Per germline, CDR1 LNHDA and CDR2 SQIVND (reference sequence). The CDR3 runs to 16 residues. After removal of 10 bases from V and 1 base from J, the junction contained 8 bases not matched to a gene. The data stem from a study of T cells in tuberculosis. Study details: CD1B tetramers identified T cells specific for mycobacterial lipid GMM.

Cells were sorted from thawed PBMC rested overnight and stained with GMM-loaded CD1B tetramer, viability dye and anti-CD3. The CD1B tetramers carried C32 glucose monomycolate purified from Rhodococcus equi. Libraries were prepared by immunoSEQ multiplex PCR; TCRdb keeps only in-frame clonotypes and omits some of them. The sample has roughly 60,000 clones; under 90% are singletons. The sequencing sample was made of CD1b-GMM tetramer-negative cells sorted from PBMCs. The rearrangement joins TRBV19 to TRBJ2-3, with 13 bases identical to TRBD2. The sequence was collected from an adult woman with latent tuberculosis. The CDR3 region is CAIASGTSGGTDTQYF. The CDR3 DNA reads TGTGCCATCGCGTCCGGGACTAGCGGGGGCACAGATACGCAGTATTTT.